This entry is about one T cell receptor beta chain. The CDR3 extends over 14 amino acids. Germline V gene lookup returns CDR1 LNHDA and CDR2 SQIVND (reference sequence). V was trimmed by 7 bases and J by 0 bases, leaving 7 bases between them. The sample belongs to a study of quantifying T cell responses using KT2 cells. Study summary: RNA was reverse transcribed with TCR alpha and beta constant-region primers.

An oligo carrying a UMI was ligated to the cDNA 3' end. First-round PCR used roughly 4 cycles and beta primers RC1.1 and RC1.2 covering TRBC1 and TRBC2. TCRdb called the UMI-ligation and nested PCR reads again in MiXCR, with one record for every CDR3 protein. This table holds tens of thousands of distinct CDR3 sequences, approximately 6.8% found once. The chain recombines TRBV19 with TRBJ2-6; D is uncertain. This sequence originates from a human donor. The source material was PBMCs spiked with cells of the T cell clone KT2. The CDR3 DNA reads TGTGCCAGTACTTTCGGCTCTGGGGCCAACGTCCTGACTTTC. Amino acid sequence: CASTFGSGANVLTF.